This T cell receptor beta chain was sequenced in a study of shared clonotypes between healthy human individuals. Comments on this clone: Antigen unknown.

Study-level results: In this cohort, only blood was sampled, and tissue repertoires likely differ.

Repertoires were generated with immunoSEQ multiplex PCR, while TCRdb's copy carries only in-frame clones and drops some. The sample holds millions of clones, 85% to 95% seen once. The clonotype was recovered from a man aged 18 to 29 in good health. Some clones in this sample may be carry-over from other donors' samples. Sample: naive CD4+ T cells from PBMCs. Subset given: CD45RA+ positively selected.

The CDR3 DNA reads TGTGCCAGCAGCCCACCCACACTTCCGGGACAGGGGGACTCCGAGCAGTACTTC. Its protein product is CASSPPTLPGQGDSEQYF. The chain has TRBV5-5 and TRBJ2-7; 11 bases map to TRBD1. Germline CDR1 is SGHKS and CDR2 is YYEKEE (reference sequence). The CDR3 is made up of 18 amino acids. V lost 4 bases, J lost 6 bases, and 18 bases stayed unmatched. Full variable domain (outside the CDR3, taken from reference TRBV5-5 and TRBJ2-7): DAGVTQSPTHLIKTRGQQVTLRCSPISGHKSVSWYQQVLGQGPQFIFQYYEKEERGRGNFPDRFSARQFPNYSSELNVNALLLGDSALYLCASSPPTLPGQGDSEQYFGPGTRLTVT.